Each of the 4 T cell receptor beta chains below was sequenced from the same sample in a study of shared clonotypes between healthy human individuals. Here immunoSEQ multiplex PCR was the method, and the copy in TCRdb shows in-frame clones only, minus some. The table has some 1.5 million clones, roughly 97% seen once. Sequenced material: naive CD4+ T cells sorted from blood. The subset: CD45RA+ positively selected. These receptors were obtained from a man aged 25-45 years in good health.

The chain joins TRBV2 to TRBJ2-3; 7 positions match TRBD2. The CDR3 sequence is 16 residues long. The germline V gene has CDR1 SNHLY and CDR2 FYNNEI. After removal of 6 bases from V and 4 bases from J, the junction contained 13 bases not matched to a gene. Written as DNA, the CDR3 is TGTGCCAGCAGCCAAAGCGTTGGCGGGAGATCAGATACGCAGTATTTT. Its protein product is CASSQSVGGRSDTQYF.

The chain employs TRBV4-2 and TRBJ2-5; D unresolved. The CDR3 loop spans 14 amino acids. Germline values: CDR1 LGHNA, CDR2 YNFKEQ. Trimming stripped 0 bases from V and 7 bases from J, with 12 bases between. DNA for the CDR3: TGTGCCAGCAGCCAAGATACCGGGTTGGGGACCCAGTACTTC. This codes for CASSQDTGLGTQYF.

The chain joins TRBV11-2 to TRBJ2-7; 7 bases map to TRBD1. Germline V gives CDR1 SGHAT, CDR2 FQNNGV. With V trimmed by 7 bases and J by 3 bases, 9 bases remained unmatched. The CDR3 is made up of 14 amino acids. The CDR3 sequence: CASTAVAGGYEQYF. The CDR3 DNA reads as TGTGCCAGCACCGCGGTAGCAGGGGGCTACGAGCAGTACTTC.

The rearrangement links TRBV2 to TRBJ1-5; 7 bases are a match to TRBD1. CDR1 is SNHLY, CDR2 FYNNEI, per germline. This CDR3 contains 14 residues. The V segment lost 4 bases and the J segment 3 bases; nucleotides outside the gene matches: 3. The CDR3 sequence is CASSGQGDNQPQHF. The CDR3 coding sequence is TGTGCCAGCAGTGGACAGGGAGACAATCAGCCCCAGCATTTT.